The rows below give T cell receptor beta chains drawn from one sample of a study of cytomegalovirus exposure and HLA in healthy donors. Some clones are missing from TCRdb's copy, which holds only in-frame ones; the method was immunoSEQ multiplex PCR. The sample carries almost 200,000 clones, 79% recorded once. The sequencing sample was made of PBMCs. The receptors originated from a male donor in good health and CMV-seropositive. The CDR3 runs from the conserved cysteine through the conserved F or W. The D gene is left open where the match is weak. The size of a clone is reported for some rows only, either as once, few or many, or as a class for expanded clones.

size | J | V | D | CDR3 | DNA
. | TRBJ2-6 | TRBV27 | TRBD2 | CASSFRAGASSGANVLTF | TGTGCCAGCAGTTTTCGAGCGGGGGCTAGCTCTGGGGCCAACGTCCTGACTTTC
. | TRBJ1-2 | TRBV4-2 | TRBD1 | CASSQETGHGYTF | TGTGCCAGCAGCCAAGAGACAGGGCATGGCTACACCTTC
. | TRBJ2-7 | TRBV5-4 | TRBD2 | CASSAERLAGSYEQYF | TGTGCCAGCAGCGCGGAAAGACTAGCGGGATCCTACGAGCAGTACTTC
once | TRBJ2-2 | TRBV6-5 | TRBD1 | CASSLTGRRGELFF | TGTGCCAGCAGTTTGACAGGGCGTAGGGGGGAGCTGTTTTTT
. | TRBJ2-7 | TRBV30 | . | CAWTIGPHYEQYF | TGTGCCTGGACTATTGGGCCGCACTACGAGCAGTACTTC
. | TRBJ1-3 | TRBV6-5 | . | CASTSRSSGNTIYF | TGTGCCAGCACATCACGGAGCTCTGGAAACACCATATATTTT
. | TRBJ1-4 | TRBV7-9 | TRBD1 | CASSSPGGNGEKLFF | TGTGCCAGCAGCTCTCCAGGGGGCAATGGTGAAAAACTGTTTTTT
. | TRBJ1-4 | TRBV6-1 | . | CASSSTGEKLFF | TGTGCCAGCAGTTCAACAGGGGAAAAACTGTTTTTT
. | TRBJ2-1 | TRBV10-2 | . | CASRSGQTFYNEQFF | TGCGCCAGCAGGTCGGGACAAACTTTCTACAATGAGCAGTTCTTC
. | TRBJ1-1 | TRBV30 | TRBD1 | CAWKDRGNTEAFF | TGTGCCTGGAAGGACAGGGGGAACACTGAAGCTTTCTTT
. | TRBJ2-5 | TRBV2 | TRBD2 | CASSTRGGAVETQYF | TGTGCCAGCAGTACTCGCGGGGGGGCGGTAGAGACCCAGTACTTC
. | TRBJ2-2 | TRBV30 | . | CASQWAGPTGELFF | TGTGCCTCCCAGTGGGCAGGGCCCACCGGGGAGCTGTTTTTT
. | TRBJ1-4 | TRBV6-5 | TRBD1 | CASSPGQGSEKLFF | TGTGCCAGCAGCCCGGGACAGGGAAGTGAAAAACTGTTTTTT
. | TRBJ2-3 | TRBV9 | TRBD1 | CASSVMTGIGDTQYF | TGTGCCAGCAGCGTAATGACAGGGATAGGAGATACGCAGTATTTT
once | TRBJ1-2 | TRBV5-1 | TRBD1 | CASSPQGQALGGYTF | TGCGCCAGCAGCCCTCAGGGACAGGCTCTGGGTGGCTACACCTTC